Listed below are T cell receptor beta chains from one sample, sequenced in a study of blood T cells in healthy people across ages. TCRdb independently ran MiXCR on the 5' RACE reads; one entry per CDR3 protein. The top ten hold under 20% of the sample, which has approximately 850,000 distinct CDR3 sequences, 40% to 50% seen once. The material sequenced was blood. These receptors all stem from a man aged 60 to 75 in good health. CDR3s include the opening cysteine and the closing phenylalanine or tryptophan. A D gene is named only where the DNA matches it firmly. A row's size may be missing; if present it is once, few, many or a size class.

>.|TRBV30|TRBD2|TRBJ2-7
CAWSAGLAGGYNEQYF
TGTGCCTGGAGTGCCGGACTAGCGGGGGGCTACAATGAGCAGTACTTC
>.|TRBV15|TRBD1|TRBJ2-3
CATSREVGFRGRDTQYF
TGTGCCACCAGCAGAGAAGTAGGATTTAGGGGGCGTGATACGCAGTATTTT
>.|TRBV5-1|.|TRBJ2-7
CASSLEQSPYEQYF
TGCGCCAGCAGCTTGGAGCAGTCACCCTACGAGCAGTACTTC
>.|TRBV3-1|TRBD2|TRBJ2-3
CASRPSGLAGADTQYF
TGTGCCAGCAGGCCATCCGGACTAGCGGGGGCAGATACGCAGTATTTT
>.|TRBV7-2|.|TRBJ1-5
CASSSEVRISNQPQHF
TGTGCCAGCAGCTCCGAAGTGCGTATTAGCAATCAGCCCCAGCATTTT
>.|TRBV12-3/TRBV12-4|TRBD2|TRBJ2-3
CASSLKLASSTDTQYF
TGTGCCAGCAGTTTGAAACTAGCGAGTAGCACAGATACGCAGTATTTT
>.|TRBV24-1|.|TRBJ2-1
CATSDVTRKFF
TGTGCCACCAGTGATGTAACTAGAAAGTTCTTC
>few|TRBV7-9|TRBD1|TRBJ1-5
CASSLVGTDQPQHF
TGTGCCAGCAGCTTAGTGGGGACAGACCAGCCCCAGCATTTT
>.|TRBV20-1|TRBD1|TRBJ1-1
CSATTGTGGGEAFF
TGCAGTGCTACTACCGGGACAGGGGGTGGCGAAGCTTTCTTT
>.|TRBV7-9|TRBD1|TRBJ2-6
CASSLGVQGAGANVLTF
TGTGCCAGCAGCTTAGGTGTGCAGGGGGCCGGGGCCAACGTCCTGACTTTC
>.|TRBV29-1|.|TRBJ2-4
CNVNEQYF
TGCAACGTGAATGAGCAGTACTTC
>.|TRBV10-1|TRBD2|TRBJ2-1
CASSDPSGTSGANNEQFF
TGCGCCAGCAGTGACCCCTCCGGGACTAGCGGGGCCAACAATGAGCAGTTCTTC
>few|TRBV4-3|.|TRBJ2-1
CASSQDRASFYNEQFF
TGCGCCAGCAGCCAAGATCGGGCTAGTTTCTACAATGAGCAGTTCTTC
>.|TRBV11-2|.|TRBJ2-5
CASSLDPGRETQYF
TGTGCCAGCAGCTTAGATCCAGGGAGGGAGACCCAGTACTTC
>.|TRBV20-1|TRBD1|TRBJ2-7
CSARGSGGQDRTLREQYF
TGCAGTGCTAGAGGAAGTGGGGGACAGGACAGGACCCTTAGAGAGCAGTACTTC
>few|TRBV4-2|.|TRBJ1-6
CASSQDLGGTDYNSPLHF
TGTGCCAGCAGCCAAGATCTCGGGGGGACGGACTATAATTCACCCCTCCACTTT
>many|TRBV5-1|.|TRBJ2-5
CASSLGREETQYF
TGTGCCAGCAGCTTAGGGCGGGAAGAGACCCAGTACTTC
>few|TRBV24-1|.|TRBJ2-7
CATSDGSRVDEQYF
TGTGCCACCAGTGATGGATCCAGGGTCGATGAGCAGTACTTC
>few|TRBV6-6|.|TRBJ2-7
CASSLEYSYEQYF
TGTGCCAGCAGTTTAGAGTACTCCTACGAGCAGTACTTC
>.|TRBV7-9|TRBD2|TRBJ2-5
CASSPLGGGVNEQYF
TGTGCCAGCAGCCCGTTAGGCGGGGGTGTAAATGAGCAGTACTTC
>.|TRBV12-3/TRBV12-4|TRBD2|TRBJ2-7
CASRVTGTSGAYEQYF
TGTGCCAGCAGAGTTACCGGGACTAGCGGGGCCTACGAGCAGTACTTC
>few|TRBV7-2|TRBD1|TRBJ2-5
CASSPGRGRSETQYF
TGTGCCAGCAGCCCCGGCAGGGGGCGATCTGAGACCCAGTACTTC
>.|TRBV6-6|.|TRBJ1-6
CASSYGHQNSPLHF
TGTGCCAGCAGCTATGGACACCAAAATTCACCCCTCCACTTT
>.|TRBV20-1|TRBD2|TRBJ2-5
CSARDNTIAVAGELQQYF
TGCAGTGCTAGAGATAATACGATTGCGGTGGCGGGGGAACTACAGCAGTACTTC
>.|TRBV10-3|.|TRBJ1-5
CAIGESTGPKQPQHF
TGTGCCATCGGTGAGTCGACAGGCCCTAAGCAGCCCCAGCATTTT
>.|TRBV4-3|.|TRBJ2-6
CASSQRRGFSSGANVLTF
TGCGCCAGCAGCCAACGGAGGGGATTTAGCTCTGGGGCCAACGTCCTGACTTTC
>.|TRBV7-9|TRBD1|TRBJ1-5
CASSLAGQGANRPQHF
TGTGCCAGCAGCTTAGCTGGACAGGGGGCAAATCGGCCCCAGCATTTT
>.|TRBV7-9|.|TRBJ1-1
CASNLKGGKNTKAFF
TGTGCCAGCAACCTTAAGGGGGGAAAGAACACTAAAGCTTTCTTT
>.|TRBV4-3|.|TRBJ2-5
CASSVSTRETQYF
TGCGCCAGCAGTGTCTCAACCAGGGAGACCCAGTACTTC
>few|TRBV7-9|.|TRBJ2-5
CASSPFAGNQETQYF
TGTGCCAGCAGCCCGTTCGCGGGGAACCAAGAGACCCAGTACTTC
>once|TRBV12-5|.|TRBJ1-5
CASGLDFGGGNQPQHF
TGTGCTAGTGGTTTGGATTTTGGGGGGGGTAATCAGCCCCAGCATTTT
>.|TRBV2|.|TRBJ1-2
CASISQGYSNYGYTF
TGTGCCAGCATATCACAGGGATATTCTAACTATGGCTACACCTTC
>once|TRBV18|TRBD1|TRBJ1-4
CASSPDTGGNEKLFF
TGTGCCAGCTCACCCGACACAGGGGGTAACGAAAAACTGTTTTTT
>.|TRBV20-1|.|TRBJ1-1
CSATIRGREAFF
TGCAGTGCTACAATTCGGGGAAGAGAAGCTTTCTTT
>.|TRBV5-1|TRBD2|TRBJ2-1
CASSLEASGSSYNEQFF
TGCGCCAGCAGCTTGGAAGCTAGCGGAAGCTCCTACAATGAGCAGTTCTTC
>.|TRBV28|.|TRBJ2-7
CASTGTAGSYEQYF
TGTGCCAGCACCGGTACGGCGGGCTCCTACGAGCAGTACTTC
>many|TRBV29-1|.|TRBJ2-5
CSVEGGWYQETQYF
TGCAGCGTTGAAGGCGGATGGTACCAAGAGACCCAGTACTTC
>.|TRBV12-3/TRBV12-4|.|TRBJ2-3
CASSLVGAGRRTDTQYF
TGTGCCAGCAGTTTAGTGGGTGCGGGGCGAAGAACAGATACGCAGTATTTT
>.|TRBV10-3|.|TRBJ2-4
CAPSGAAKNIQYF
TGTGCCCCCTCTGGGGCTGCCAAAAACATTCAGTACTTC
>.|TRBV12-3/TRBV12-4|.|TRBJ2-1
CASSSQFYEQFF
TGTGCCAGCAGTTCACAGTTCTATGAGCAGTTCTTC
>few|TRBV7-2|TRBD2|TRBJ2-7
CASSLGQRGPASEQYF
TGTGCCAGCAGCTTAGGTCAGCGGGGTCCTGCGTCCGAGCAGTACTTC
>medium-sized|TRBV29-1|.|TRBJ2-3
CSAIRVDTQYF
TGCAGCGCTATTCGGGTAGATACGCAGTATTTT